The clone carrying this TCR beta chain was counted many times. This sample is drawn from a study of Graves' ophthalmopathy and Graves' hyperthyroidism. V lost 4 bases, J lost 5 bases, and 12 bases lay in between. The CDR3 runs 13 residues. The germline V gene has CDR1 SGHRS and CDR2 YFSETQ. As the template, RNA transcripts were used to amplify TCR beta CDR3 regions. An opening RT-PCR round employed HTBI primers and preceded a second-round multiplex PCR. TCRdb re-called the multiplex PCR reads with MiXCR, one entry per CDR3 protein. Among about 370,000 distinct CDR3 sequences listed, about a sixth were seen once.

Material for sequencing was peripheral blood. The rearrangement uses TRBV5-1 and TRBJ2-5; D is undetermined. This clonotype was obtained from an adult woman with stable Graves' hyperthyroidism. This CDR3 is CASSPSAGETQYF. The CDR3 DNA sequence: TGCGCCAGCAGCCCCTCGGCTGGGGAGACCCAGTACTTC.